These 21 T cell receptor beta chains originate from one sample sequenced in a study of CD8 T cells in Susac syndrome. RNA in amounts of about 0.5 to 1 ug was reverse transcribed with random hexamers. MiXCR, run by TCRdb on the immunoSEQ multiplex PCR reads, gives a single entry per CDR3 protein. The sample contains approximately 170,000 distinct CDR3 sequences, 92% of which appear only once. Sequencing was carried out using CD4+ T cells from PBMCs. The receptors here all came from a human donor in good health.

The chain has TRBV7-2 and TRBJ2-7; the match to TRBD1 covers 7 bases. The germline CDR1 and CDR2 sequences are SGHTA and FQGNSA. The trim removed 1 base at V and 0 bases at J, leaving 0 bases unmatched. The CDR3 runs 14 residues. The CDR3 DNA reads as TGTGCCAGCAGCTTAGGGGACAGCTCCTACGAGCAGTACTTC. Translation gives CASSLGDSSYEQYF.

The chain links TRBV30 to TRBJ1-5; tentative D call: TRBD1 (6 bases). V lost 0 bases, J lost 4 bases, and 7 bases lay in between. Germline V gene lookup returns CDR1 GTSNPN and CDR2 SVGIG (reference sequence). The CDR3 covers 13 residues. The CDR3 nucleotides are TGTGCCTGGAGTGTAGGGGGTAATCAGCCCCAGCATTTT. Translating gives CAWSVGGNQPQHF.

The genes are TRBV6-5 and TRBJ2-3; D is possibly TRBD1 or TRBD2 (5 bases each). The CDR3 runs 13 residues. Germline CDR1 reads MNHEY; CDR2 reads SVGAGI. Trimming removed 10 bases from V and 0 bases from J, with 11 bases in between. Here the CDR3 reads CATRRDSTDTQYF. In DNA form, the CDR3 reads TGTGCCACGAGACGGGACAGCACAGATACGCAGTATTTT.

The chain joins TRBV5-4 to TRBJ2-7; 8 nucleotides agree with TRBD2. The germline V gene has CDR1 SGHNT and CDR2 YYREEE (reference sequence). The CDR3 extends over 15 amino acids. V lost 0 bases to trimming and J lost 2 bases; unmatched junction nucleotides: 4. CDR3 sequence: CASSLAGRAAYEQYF. Written as DNA, the CDR3 is TGTGCCAGCAGCTTGGCCGGGAGGGCCGCCTACGAGCAGTACTTC.

The chain has TRBV20-1 and TRBJ2-1; D is undetermined. V lost 4 bases and J 5 bases, leaving 3 bases between the germline ends. CDR1 and CDR2 from the germline V gene are DFQATT and SNEGSKA (reference sequence). CDR3 size: 10 residues. In DNA form, the CDR3 reads TGCAGTGCTAAAGACAATGAGCAGTTCTTC. Translation gives CSAKDNEQFF.

The chain has TRBV6-5 and TRBJ2-7; 7 bases align to TRBD1. This CDR3 is 14 amino acids long. From germline, CDR1 is MNHEY and CDR2 SVGAGI. Trimming removed 4 bases from V and 3 bases from J; junction bases left unmatched: 6. CDR3 bases: TGTGCCAGCAGTTCTTGGGACAGCTTCTACGAGCAGTACTTC. Protein: CASSSWDSFYEQYF.

The V call is TRBV28, the J call TRBJ1-5; D gene unclear. The CDR3 is 11 amino acids. Germline lookup yields CDR1 MDHEN and CDR2 SYDVKM. Trimming removed 10 bases from V and 7 bases from J, with 11 bases in between. The CDR3 coding sequence is TGTGCCACCGGGCAGGCCCAGCCCCAGCATTTT. Translated: CATGQAQPQHF.

This clonotype appeared a few times. The genes are TRBV5-1 and TRBJ2-5, with TRBD1 identical over 9 bases. V trimming: 4 bases; J trimming: 5 bases; junction bases outside the gene matches: 3. This CDR3 has 13 residues. Germline values: CDR1 SGHRS, CDR2 YFSETQ. The CDR3 is CASSQTGGETQYF. The CDR3 bases are TGCGCCAGCAGCCAGACAGGGGGTGAGACCCAGTACTTC.

The chain uses TRBV19 and TRBJ2-3, with 7 bases fitting TRBD2. Germline trimming cut 6 bases from V and 2 bases from J; bases unmatched to any gene: 2. Germline V gene lookup returns CDR1 LNHDA and CDR2 SQIVND (reference sequence). This CDR3 contains 13 residues. The CDR3 DNA follows: TGTGCCAGTAGAGCGGGACCCACAGATACGCAGTATTTT. It specifies CASRAGPTDTQYF.

The CDR3 DNA is TGTGCCAGCAGTTTATATAAGGGGGCGCAAACTGAAGCTTTCTTT. Translation gives CASSLYKGAQTEAFF. The chain links TRBV28 to TRBJ1-1; 7 nucleotides line up with TRBD1. The CDR3 runs to 15 residues. The germline CDR1 and CDR2 sequences are MDHEN and SYDVKM. V trimming: 1 base; J trimming: 5 bases; junction bases outside the gene matches: 7.

The V gene is TRBV5-1, the J gene TRBJ1-5; 8 positions agree with TRBD1. Germline-derived CDR1 and CDR2 are SGHRS and YFSETQ. The CDR3 consists of 15 residues. The ends lost 3 bases at V and 7 bases at J; junction bases unmatched: 9. The CDR3 nucleotides read TGCGCCAGCAGCTATTCAGGGGGCCAAGGGCAGCCCCAGCATTTT. Encoded protein: CASSYSGGQGQPQHF. The whole variable domain, filled in from reference TRBV5-1 and TRBJ1-5, reads KAGVTQTPRYLIKTRGQQVTLSCSPISGHRSVSWYQQTPGQGLQFLFEYFSETQRNKGNFPGRFSGRQFSNSRSEMNVSTLELGDSALYLCASSYSGGQGQPQHFGDGTRLSIL.

This sequence joins TRBV28 and TRBJ2-4; a possible D gene is TRBD1 (6 bases). The CDR3 sequence is 13 residues long. From germline, CDR1 is MDHEN and CDR2 SYDVKM. Between the trimmed V and J ends, which lost 6 bases and 5 bases, there was a span of 11 bases. The CDR3 nucleotides read TGTGCCAGCAGCTCGGGACAAGAAAACATTCAGTACTTC. This gives the protein CASSSGQENIQYF.

The chain is built from TRBV5-1 and TRBJ1-2; TRBD1 matches at 7 bases. The CDR3 runs to 13 residues. With 2 bases clipped from V and 8 bases from J, the junction kept 6 bases outside the gene matches. From germline, CDR1 is SGHRS and CDR2 YFSETQ. For the CDR3, the DNA is TGCGCCAGCAGCTTCGAGCAGGGGGTAGGCTACACCTTC. As protein: CASSFEQGVGYTF.

The chain carries TRBV10-3 and TRBJ2-5; D unclear. The CDR3 runs to 12 residues. Germline-derived CDR1 and CDR2 are ENHRY and SYGVKD. V was clipped by 2 bases and J by 1 base, with 2 bases between them. The CDR3 sequence: CAISEPQETQYF. The CDR3 DNA follows: TGTGCCATCAGTGAGCCCCAAGAGACCCAGTACTTC.

This clonotype appeared once. This chain joins TRBV20-1 and TRBJ2-7; no clear D gene. The CDR3 is 13 amino acids. The germline V gene encodes CDR1 DFQATT and CDR2 SNEGSKA (reference sequence). The germline V and J ends were trimmed by 1 base and 2 bases, with 9 bases remaining between them. The CDR3 reads CSARVGPTYEQYF. In DNA form, the CDR3 reads TGCAGTGCTAGAGTAGGGCCGACCTACGAGCAGTACTTC.

V and J are TRBV6-2 or TRBV6-3 and TRBJ2-1; 15 positions match TRBD2. The CDR3 contains 18 residues. Looked up from germline, CDR1 is MNHEY and CDR2 is SVGEGT. Trimming at V came to 4 bases and at J to 3 bases, leaving 7 bases not matched to a gene. The CDR3 DNA reads TGTGCCAGCAGTTCCCGGACTAGCGGGGGGGATAACTACAATGAGCAGTTCTTC. This encodes CASSSRTSGGDNYNEQFF.

V and J are TRBV30 and TRBJ2-5; no reliable D call. Trimming shortened V by 0 bases and J by 2 bases, and 1 base separated the two germline ends. Per the germline V gene, CDR1 is GTSNPN and CDR2 is SVGIG (reference sequence). The CDR3 totals 11 residues. CDR3 sequence reads: CAWSVQETQYF. The CDR3 coding sequence is TGTGCCTGGAGTGTACAAGAGACCCAGTACTTC.

The V gene is TRBV30, the J gene TRBJ2-1; D gene ambiguous. Deletions cut 8 bases from V and 1 base from J, with 12 bases between. The CDR3 is made up of 13 amino acids. Germline V CDR1 and CDR2: GTSNPN, SVGIG (reference sequence). The chain's CDR3 is CARTLGSYNEQFF. CDR3 coding DNA: TGTGCCCGGACCCTAGGATCCTACAATGAGCAGTTCTTC.

Here the CDR3 reads CASSTYAATEAFF. CDR3 DNA sequence: TGTGCCAGCAGTACGTATGCGGCCACTGAAGCTTTCTTT. The chain employs TRBV6-2 or TRBV6-3 and TRBJ1-1; D unresolved. CDR3 size: 13 residues. The V end lost 5 bases, the J end lost 4 bases, and 11 bases lay between the germline ends. Germline assignment: CDR1 MNHEY and CDR2 SVGEGT.

The chain combines TRBV9 with TRBJ1-2; TRBD1 aligns across 7 bases. V lost 3 bases and J lost 2; bases outside the gene matches: 7. The CDR3 has 15 amino acids. Germline V gene sequence: CDR1 SGDLS, CDR2 YYNGEE. The CDR3 spells CASSAQGKGNYGYTF. The CDR3 coding sequence is TGTGCCAGCAGCGCACAGGGGAAAGGGAACTATGGCTACACCTTC. The full variable domain, rest sourced from reference TRBV9 and TRBJ1-2, is DSGVTQTPKHLITATGQRVTLRCSPRSGDLSVYWYQQSLDQGLQFLIQYYNGEERAKGNILERFSAQQFPDLHSELNLSSLELGDSALYFCASSAQGKGNYGYTFGSGTRLTVV.

The rearrangement uses TRBV18 and TRBJ2-2; the D is unclear. Trimming shortened V by 5 bases and J by 0 bases, and 4 bases separated the two germline ends. The germline CDR1 and CDR2 sequences are KGHSH and LQKENI. The CDR3 is made up of 13 amino acids. CDR3 sequence: CASSSANTGELFF. DNA of the CDR3: TGTGCCAGCTCATCCGCGAACACCGGGGAGCTGTTTTTT. Drawing the rest from reference TRBV18 and TRBJ2-2, the complete variable domain is NAGVMQNPRHLVRRRGQEARLRCSPMKGHSHVYWYRQLPEEGLKFMVYLQKENIIDESGMPKERFSAEFPKEGPSILRIQQVVRGDSAAYFCASSSANTGELFFGEGSRLTVL.